This T cell receptor beta chain appears in the sequencing data of a study of regulatory T cells in long-lasting Graves disease. Study results and caveats: TRBV28, TRBJ1-2 and TRBJ2-5 emerged as the favored segments in persistent disease.

According to the study, TCR beta libraries were built with iRepertoire HTBI primers and CDR3-region Arm-PCR. TCRdb independently ran MiXCR on the multiplex PCR reads; one entry per CDR3 protein. This table holds about 420,000 distinct CDR3 sequences, about 17% found once. Time point in this sample: newly diagnosed GD, antithyroid drugs for less than 3 months. PBMC RNA served as the TCR library source. Peripheral blood, Nine milliliters per patient, was collected in EDTA tubes. At least ten counts were recorded for this clonotype. The antigen remains unidentified. The CDR3 consists of 18 residues. The J segment lost 0 bases and the V segment lost 5 bases, leaving 6 bases of the junction unmatched. A further study also used this sample, focusing on T cells in Graves' hyperthyroidism and ophthalmopathy. From that paper: When ophthalmopathy did not progress within 18 months, Graves' hyperthyroidism was considered stable.

The sequencing used peripheral blood mononuclear cells (PBMCs), collected at new diagnosis, from a patient treated with antithyroid drugs. The sequence was collected from a woman aged 18-29 years with Graves disease. This chain joins TRBV12-3 or TRBV12-4 and TRBJ2-1; 14 bases fit TRBD2. The chain's CDR3 is CASSPGLAGVGSYNEQFF. The CDR3 DNA reads TGTGCCAGCAGTCCGGGACTAGCGGGAGTTGGCTCCTACAATGAGCAGTTCTTC.